The clone carrying this T cell receptor beta chain came up a few times. Its matching antigen is unknown. This entry is derived from a study of long-term antiretroviral therapy in people with HIV. Whole-study findings and limits: Clones that expanded before ART (that is, prior to treatment) dominated the repertoire at all time points. Repertoires looked antigen-experienced, with only a slight naive shift after ART.

Survey level was the resolution at which the v3.0 immunoSEQ assay ran. Method: immunoSEQ multiplex PCR; TCRdb's copy keeps in-frame clones and lacks some. The data show about 14,000 clones, with about 80% seen just once and about 19% held by the top ten. The sequenced sample was unsorted PBMCs, obtained 1.3 years before starting antiretroviral therapy. The sequence was collected from a man between 35 and 55 years old with HIV.

The CDR3 nucleotides read TGCGCCAGCAGCCATGGAGGTCAGCCCCAGCATTTT. This translates into CASSHGGQPQHF. V and J are TRBV4-1 and TRBJ1-5; unclear D gene. Deletions cut 3 bases from V and 6 bases from J, with 6 bases between. CDR1 and CDR2 (germline): MGHRA, YSYEKL. This CDR3 is built from 12 residues.